Shown below are 5 T cell receptor beta chains from a single sample sequenced in a study of PD-1 blockade in classical Hodgkin lymphoma (dated by TCRdb to about 2020). To prepare the library, the immunoSEQ multiplex PCR assay was applied. What TCRdb holds here is the immuneACCESS table cut down to in-frame rearrangements. Part of the clones is not present; checked against another copy, under half of the missing clones reflect an unresolved V gene, and the others are unexplained. The sample records over 80,000 clones, about three quarters of which are singletons. Over 8% of the sample lies in the top ten. Reading the label with the study, this specimen's time point is: cycle 4 day 1 (C4D1), after 6 weeks of nivolumab. Every trial patient had relapsed following autologous stem cell transplantation, and prior brentuximab vedotin exposure was what differed among cohorts A, B and C. Specimen: peripheral blood mononuclear cells (PBMCs), collected before the fourth cycle of nivolumab. These TCRs come from a human donor with classical Hodgkin lymphoma.

This clone was counted a few times. The sample contains more than one DNA sequence encoding this CDR3. This chain joins TRBV11-1 and TRBJ2-7; 13 nucleotides agree with TRBD2. Germline V gene sequence: CDR1 SGHAT, CDR2 FQDESV (reference sequence). CDR3 length: 15 amino acids. J was trimmed by 2 bases and V by 3 bases; bases with no gene match: 1. DNA of the CDR3: TGTGCCAGCAGCTTGACTAGCGGGGGGACCTACGAGCAGTACTTC. This gives the protein CASSLTSGGTYEQYF.

The chain is built from TRBV4-2 and TRBJ2-7; D not resolved. The V gene lost 0 bases and the J gene lost 7 bases, with 13 bases spanning the gap. The CDR3 runs 14 residues. Germline loops: CDR1 LGHNA, CDR2 YNFKEQ. In DNA, the CDR3 is TGTGCCAGCAGCCAAGACGGATCTGGGCTAGAGCAGTACTTC. Protein: CASSQDGSGLEQYF.

The V call is TRBV29-1, the J call TRBJ2-5; TRBD1 might be the D (6 bases). V was clipped by 4 bases and J by 4 bases, with 13 bases between them. Germline CDR1 is SQVTM and CDR2 is ANQGSEA. There are 13 residues in the CDR3. CDR3 sequence reads: CSVGPGVVETQYF. The CDR3 DNA follows: TGCAGCGTTGGGCCAGGGGTGGTAGAGACCCAGTACTTC. Together with reference TRBV29-1 and TRBJ2-5, the CDR3 gives the full variable domain: SAVISQKPSRDICQRGTSLTIQCQVDSQVTMMFWYRQQPGQSLTLIATANQGSEATYESGFVIDKFPISRPNLTFSTLTVSNMSPEDSSIYLCSVGPGVVETQYFGPGTRLLVL.

This chain joins TRBV19 and TRBJ2-7; no reliable D call. Trimming shortened V by 10 bases and J by 4 bases, and 17 bases separated the two germline ends. The CDR3 extends over 13 amino acids. The V gene's germline CDR1 is LNHDA and CDR2 SQIVND (reference sequence). The CDR3 protein is CATSYERWYEQYF. The CDR3 nucleotides read TGTGCCACTTCTTACGAAAGGTGGTACGAGCAGTACTTC.

The chain is built from TRBV18 and TRBJ2-6; no firm D call. CDR3 length: 15 amino acids. Germline CDR1 and CDR2: KGHSH and LQKENI. Trimming took off 3 bases at V and 1 base at J, with 7 bases between the two ends. This chain's CDR3 is CASSPRVSGANVLTF. The CDR3 nucleotides are TGTGCCAGCTCACCGAGAGTGTCTGGGGCCAACGTCCTGACTTTC.